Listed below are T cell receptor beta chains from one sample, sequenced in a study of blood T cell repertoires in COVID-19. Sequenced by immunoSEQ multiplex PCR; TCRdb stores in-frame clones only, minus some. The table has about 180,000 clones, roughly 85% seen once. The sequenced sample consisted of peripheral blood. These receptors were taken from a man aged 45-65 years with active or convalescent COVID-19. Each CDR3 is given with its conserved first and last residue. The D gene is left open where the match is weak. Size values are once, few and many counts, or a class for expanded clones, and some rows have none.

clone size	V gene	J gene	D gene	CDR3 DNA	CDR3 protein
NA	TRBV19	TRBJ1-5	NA	TGTGCCAGTAGTATCAGACGGACAGCCAGCAATCAGCCCCAGCATTTT	CASSIRRTASNQPQHF
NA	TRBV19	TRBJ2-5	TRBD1	TGTGCCAGTAGTATTGGGGGGGACAGGGGGACCCAGTACTTC	CASSIGGDRGTQYF
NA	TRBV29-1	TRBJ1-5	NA	TGCAGCGTTAGGGGAAATAGCAATCAGCCCCAGCATTTT	CSVRGNSNQPQHF
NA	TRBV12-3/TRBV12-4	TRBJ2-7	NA	TGTGCCAGCAGTCAGCGGGCCGACTACGAGCAGTACTTC	CASSQRADYEQYF
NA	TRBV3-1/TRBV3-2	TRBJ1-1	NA	TGTGCCAGCAGCCAAGCCGGGGTCGAAGCTTTCTTT	CASSQAGVEAFF
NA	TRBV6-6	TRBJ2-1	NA	TGTGCCAGCAGACAACGCGGACAGTTCTACAATGAGCAGTTCTTC	CASRQRGQFYNEQFF
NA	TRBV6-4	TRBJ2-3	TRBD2	TGTGCCAGCAGTGACGGGCTAGCGGGGGGGACAGATACGCAGTATTTT	CASSDGLAGGTDTQYF
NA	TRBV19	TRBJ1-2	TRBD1	TGTGCCAGTAGTATTGTAACAGGGGGACTTTCTAACTATGGCTACACCTTC	CASSIVTGGLSNYGYTF
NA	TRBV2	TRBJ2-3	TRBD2	TGTGCCAGCTTTAGCGGGGGCAGGGGAGATACGCAGTATTTT	CASFSGGRGDTQYF
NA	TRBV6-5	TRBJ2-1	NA	TGTGCCAGCAGTTCCCAGGCGGGGGCATGGGGGGAGCAGTTCTTC	CASSSQAGAWGEQFF
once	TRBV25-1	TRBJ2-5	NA	TGTGCCAGCAGTGAACACAACCAAGAGACCCAGTACTTC	CASSEHNQETQYF
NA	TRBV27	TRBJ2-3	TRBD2	TGTGCCAGCAGCCAGCTTCCCCCACTAGCGGGCTTTGAGGCAGATACGCAGTATTTT	CASSQLPPLAGFEADTQYF
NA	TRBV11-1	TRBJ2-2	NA	TGTGCCAGCAGCCCCCGACTACTCCCTAACACCGGGGAGCTGTTTTTT	CASSPRLLPNTGELFF
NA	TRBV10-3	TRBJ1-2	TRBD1	TGTGCCATCAGTGTCACCGGGACAGGGGGTGGCTACACCTTC	CAISVTGTGGGYTF
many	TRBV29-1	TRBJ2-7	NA	TGCAGCGTTGAGGTCCTGGGGCAGGGGACCTACGAGCAGTACTTC	CSVEVLGQGTYEQYF
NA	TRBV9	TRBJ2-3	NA	TGTGCCAGCAGCGCCCCAGGGTACGGCACAGATACGCAGTATTTT	CASSAPGYGTDTQYF
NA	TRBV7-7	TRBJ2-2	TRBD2	TGTGCCAGCAGCAAGACTAGCGGACAACCAAACGGGGAGCTGTTTTTT	CASSKTSGQPNGELFF
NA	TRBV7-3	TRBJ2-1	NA	TGTGCCAGCAGCCCGGCGGTGAGCTCCTACAATGAGCAGTTCTTC	CASSPAVSSYNEQFF
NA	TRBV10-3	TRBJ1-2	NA	TGTGCCATCAGTGAGGGAGGAGGCTACACCTTC	CAISEGGGYTF
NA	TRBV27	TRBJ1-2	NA	TGTGCCAGCAGTTCTTCCTTGGGAGGGCTTGGCTATGGCTACACCTTC	CASSSSLGGLGYGYTF
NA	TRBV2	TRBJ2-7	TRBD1	TGTGCCAGCACCCAGGAGGGGACAGGGGGCTACGAGCAGTACTTC	CASTQEGTGGYEQYF
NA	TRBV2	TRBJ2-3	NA	TGTGCCAGCGGTAGGGGCGACACAGATACGCAGTATTTT	CASGRGDTDTQYF
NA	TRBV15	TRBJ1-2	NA	TGTGCCACCAGCAGACCACAGGGAAACTATGGCTACACCTTC	CATSRPQGNYGYTF
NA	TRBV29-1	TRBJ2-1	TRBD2	TGCAGCGCTCTCGCTAGCGGATACAATGAGCAGTTCTTC	CSALASGYNEQFF
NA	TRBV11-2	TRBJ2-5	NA	TGTGCCAGCAGCTTTACGGTGGTCCGGGAGACCCAGTACTTC	CASSFTVVRETQYF
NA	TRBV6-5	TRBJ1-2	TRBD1	TGTGCCAGCAGTCCCGAGACAGGGAACATCTATGGCTACACCTTC	CASSPETGNIYGYTF
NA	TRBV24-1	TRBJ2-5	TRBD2	TGTGCCACCAGTGATTTGTCCCGGGGAGGGGAGACCCAGTACTTC	CATSDLSRGGETQYF
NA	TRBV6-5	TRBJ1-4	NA	TGTGCCAGCAGTTACTCGGGCGTTGCAACTAATGAAAAACTGTTTTTT	CASSYSGVATNEKLFF
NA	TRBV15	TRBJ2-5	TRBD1	TGTGCCACCAGCAGAGATTTACCCCTACCGGGACAGGGGGCTTTTACGTCCCAAGAGACCCAGTACTTC	CATSRDLPLPGQGAFTSQETQYF
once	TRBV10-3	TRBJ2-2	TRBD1	TGTGCCATCAGGACAGGGGGCCCCGGGGAGCTGTTTTTT	CAIRTGGPGELFF
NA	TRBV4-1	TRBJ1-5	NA	TGCGCCAGCAGCCAAGAGACTCGGCAGCCCCAGCATTTT	CASSQETRQPQHF
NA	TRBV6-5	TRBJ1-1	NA	TGTGCCAGCAGTTACTCAGTATCCGGGATCCGAACTGAAGCTTTCTTT	CASSYSVSGIRTEAFF
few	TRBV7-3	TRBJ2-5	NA	TGTGCCAGCAGCCTCACTGAATCAGGGACCCAGTACTTC	CASSLTESGTQYF
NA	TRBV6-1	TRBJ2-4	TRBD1	TGTGCCAGCAGTGAAGTACAGGGGGTGACGAACATTCAGTACTTC	CASSEVQGVTNIQYF
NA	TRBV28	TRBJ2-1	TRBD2	TGTGCCAGCAGTTCAGGGGGACTAGCGATGGGTGAGCAGTTCTTC	CASSSGGLAMGEQFF
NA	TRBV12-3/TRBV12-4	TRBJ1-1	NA	TGTGCCAGCAACGCCCCGGGGAACACTGAAGCTTTCTTT	CASNAPGNTEAFF
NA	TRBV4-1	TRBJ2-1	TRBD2	TGCGCCAGCAGCCAAGATTTTGGTCTGGCTAGCGGGGAGCAGTTCTTC	CASSQDFGLASGEQFF
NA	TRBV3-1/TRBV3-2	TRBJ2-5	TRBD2	TGTGCCAGCAGGCCTCTAGCGGGGGATGGGGAGACCCAGTACTTC	CASRPLAGDGETQYF
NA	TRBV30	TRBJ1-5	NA	TGTGCCTGGAGCATAGGTCAGGGGAGCAATCAGCCCCAGCATTTT	CAWSIGQGSNQPQHF
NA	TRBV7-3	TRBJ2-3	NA	TGTGCCAGCAGCTCCCCGGGGAGGACGGGGGAAGGCACAGATACGCAGTATTTT	CASSSPGRTGEGTDTQYF
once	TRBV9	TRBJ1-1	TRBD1	TGTGCCAGCAGCGTTTCCGGGACAGTAAACACTGAAGCTTTCTTT	CASSVSGTVNTEAFF
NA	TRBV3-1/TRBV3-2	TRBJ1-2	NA	TGTGCCAGCAGCCGGGACAAAGGCTATGGCTACACCTTC	CASSRDKGYGYTF